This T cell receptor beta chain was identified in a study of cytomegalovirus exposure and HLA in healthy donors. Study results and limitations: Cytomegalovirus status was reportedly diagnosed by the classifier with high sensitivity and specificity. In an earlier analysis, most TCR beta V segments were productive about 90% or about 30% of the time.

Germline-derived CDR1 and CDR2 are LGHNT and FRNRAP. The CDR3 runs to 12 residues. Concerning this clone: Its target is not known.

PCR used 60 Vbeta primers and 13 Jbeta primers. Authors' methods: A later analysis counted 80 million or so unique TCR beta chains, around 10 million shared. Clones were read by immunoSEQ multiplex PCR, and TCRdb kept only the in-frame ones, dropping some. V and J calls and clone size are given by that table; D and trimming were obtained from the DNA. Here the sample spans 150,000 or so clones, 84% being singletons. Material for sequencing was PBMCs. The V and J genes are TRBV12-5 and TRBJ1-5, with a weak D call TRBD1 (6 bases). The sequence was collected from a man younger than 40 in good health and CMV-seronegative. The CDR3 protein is CGKQGPQQPQHF. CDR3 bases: TGTGGCAAACAGGGTCCCCAACAGCCCCAGCATTTT.